This T cell receptor (beta chain) was identified in a study of CXCR3-negative and CXCR3-positive naive CD8 T cells. Findings of the study overall: Memory cells diverged, while naive CXCR3-positive and CXCR3-negative cells had similar TRBV-TRBJ usage.

Germline CDR1 MGHRA, CDR2 YSYEKL. The CDR3 consists of 14 residues. As regards this clonotype: Its matching antigen is unknown.

Libraries of TRB cDNA were made by 5' RACE and carried UMIs. TCRdb processed the 5' RACE reads again and assigns one entry to each CDR3 protein, with no DNA. This listing includes approximately 60,000 distinct CDR3 sequences. The sequenced material came from memory CD8+ T cells from blood. This receptor was identified in a human donor in good health. Some clones in this sample may be carry-over from other donors' samples. The V gene is TRBV4-1, the J gene TRBJ1-1; TCRdb names TRBD1, which stays unverified in the absence of DNA. CDR3: CASSQYGGYTEAFF.